This T cell receptor beta chain is drawn from a study of shared clonotypes between healthy human individuals. Study-level findings and limits: Clonotypes that were shared across four donors made up around 5% of naive CD4 clonotypes.

Germline loops: CDR1 MGHRA, CDR2 YSYEKL. The V end was cut by 3 bases, the J end by 1 base, with 12 bases between. This CDR3 is 15 amino acids long. It was CD45RO-negative cells, positively selected for CCR7, that made up naive CD8 cells, with terminally differentiated effector memory CD45RA+ cells excluded. Every contributor of samples was a Caucasian grown-up residing in Nashville, Tennessee. Each sorted subset replicate got 200 ng genomic DNA, approximately 27,000 genomes. TCRdb keeps only in-frame clones here, not all; method: immunoSEQ multiplex PCR. The sample lists some 740,000 clones, about 92% occurring once. To note about this clone: Its cognate antigen is unknown.

The clonotype originates from a man aged 25-45 years in good health. The sample consisted of naive CD8+ T cells sorted from blood. The chain employs TRBV4-1 and TRBJ1-1, with a weak D call TRBD1 (6 bases). CDR3 protein: CASSQVQGTNTEAFF. In DNA, the CDR3 is TGCGCCAGCAGCCAGGTACAGGGTACGAACACTGAAGCTTTCTTT.